This TCR beta chain was obtained from a study of blood T cell repertoires in COVID-19. In germline, CDR1 is LGHNA, CDR2 YNFKEQ. This CDR3 contains 15 residues. V dropped 3 bases and J dropped 7; count of bases not matched to a gene: 9. Original handling: Counts of nucleated cells, estimated from reference gene primer amplification, were obtained. Some clones are missing from TCRdb's copy, which holds only in-frame ones; the method was immunoSEQ multiplex PCR. The V and J calls and clone size come from that table; D and trimming were worked out from the DNA. The table includes 100,000 to 150,000 clones, roughly 83% detected once.

Sequencing was carried out using peripheral blood. This TCR was recovered from a human donor in a cohort sampled during active COVID-19. The rearrangement links TRBV4-2 to TRBJ2-4; 7 nucleotides match TRBD2. In DNA form, the CDR3 reads TGTGCCAGCAGCCAGGGTAGCGGGCCAGGTAACATTCAGTACTTC. Its translation: CASSQGSGPGNIQYF.